This T cell receptor beta chain was sequenced in a study of blood T cell repertoires in COVID-19. As for the study in general: The cDNA or gDNA used as material had been derived from T cells, B-cell-depleted T cells, or PBMCs.

Study processing details: Reference gene primer amplification gave nucleated cell count estimates. Profiling relied on immunoSEQ multiplex PCR, and the TCRdb table lists in-frame clones only, not all of them. V and J calls and clone size are copied from that table; D and trimming were computed from the DNA. The table lists around 150,000 clones, roughly three quarters of them singletons, with 4.2% in the top ten. V was clipped by 8 bases and J by 1 base; unmatched bases: 7. Per the germline V gene, CDR1 is SNHLY and CDR2 is FYNNEI. The CDR3 sequence is 17 residues long. The receptor comes from a man aged 60 to 75 with acute or convalescent COVID-19. The rearrangement joins TRBV2 to TRBJ2-5; 16 positions agree with TRBD2. The sequenced sample consisted of peripheral blood. The CDR3 DNA is TGTGCCAGCCGGCCGGGACTAGCGGGAGGGCCCCAAGAGACCCAGTACTTC. This sequence encodes CASRPGLAGGPQETQYF.